The present TCR beta chain was sequenced within a study of control samples from healthy donors and cancer patients. This table comes from immunoSEQ multiplex PCR, and its TCRdb copy is limited to in-frame clones, with some not included. Here the sample spans around 120,000 clones, about 89% being singletons. The germline V and J ends were trimmed by 3 bases and 0 bases, with 11 bases remaining between them. CDR3 length: 15 amino acids. Germline CDR1 KGHSH, CDR2 LQKENI. The rearrangement joins TRBV18 to TRBJ1-1; D gene unclear. The receptor comes from a man between 60 and 75 years old in good health. Sequenced input: blood. CDR3 residues: CASSPPQPLNTEAFF. The DNA for the CDR3 is TGTGCCAGCTCACCGCCTCAGCCCTTGAACACTGAAGCTTTCTTT.